Presented here are 14 T cell receptor beta chains from one specimen sequenced in a study of regulatory T cells in long-lasting Graves disease. The authors built TCR beta libraries using iRepertoire HTBI primers and Arm-PCR of CDR3 regions. From the multiplex PCR reads, TCRdb called clonotypes with MiXCR, one entry per CDR3 protein. The table lists 350,000 to 500,000 distinct CDR3 sequences, around 20% of them singletons. Time point noted: persistent/refractory GD, antithyroid drugs over 5 years with positive TRAb. The TCR library was made from RNA extracted from PBMCs. The sequencing used peripheral blood mononuclear cells (PBMCs), collected when the disease was refractory, from a patient treated with antithyroid drugs. These receptors all come from a female donor with Graves disease.

The gene calls are TRBV29-1 and TRBJ1-1, with D unclear. The CDR3 covers 10 residues. Trimming shortened V by 6 bases and J by 5 bases, and 7 bases separated the two germline ends. CDR1 and CDR2 from the germline V gene are SQVTM and ANQGSEA. The CDR3 region has the DNA TGCAGCGTGGTGACGACTGAAGCTTTCTTT. The encoded protein is CSVVTTEAFF.

This clonotype was detected ten times or more. V gene TRBV2 combines with J gene TRBJ2-5; possibly TRBD1 for D (5 bases). Germline CDR1 is SNHLY and CDR2 is FYNNEI. The CDR3 length is 14 residues. V lost 1 base, J lost 4 bases, and 10 bases lay in between. In nucleotides, the CDR3 is TGTGCCAGCAGTGAAGGGCAGGGCCGAGAGACCCAGTACTTC. Translation: CASSEGQGRETQYF. The complete variable domain, with remaining parts taken from reference TRBV2 and TRBJ2-5, reads EPEVTQTPSHQVTQMGQEVILRCVPISNHLYFYWYRQILGQKVEFLVSFYNNEISEKSEIFDDQFSVERPDGSNFTLKIRSTKLEDSAMYFCASSEGQGRETQYFGPGTRLLVL.

J is TRBJ2-1 and V is TRBV12-3 or TRBV12-4; 7 nucleotides align to TRBD1. J lost 6 bases, V lost 3 bases, and 17 bases had no gene match. CDR3 size: 18 residues. The CDR3 DNA reads TGTGCCAGCAGTTTTCTAAGCCTAAGGGCAGGGGGTAGCAATGAGCAGTTCTTC. It is translated as CASSFLSLRAGGSNEQFF.

This clonotype has at least ten counts. DNA for the CDR3: TGTGCCAGCAGTCAAGGACTAGCGGGAGGGTACGAGCAGTACTTC. Translation: CASSQGLAGGYEQYF. This sequence joins TRBV28 and TRBJ2-7; 15 bases fit TRBD2. V trimming: 5 bases; J trimming: 4 bases; junction bases outside the gene matches: 3. CDR1 and CDR2 (germline): MDHEN, SYDVKM. This CDR3 spans 15 amino acids.

This clonotype came up a few times. J is TRBJ1-1 and V is TRBV7-3; 7 nucleotides align to TRBD1. The CDR3 sequence is 15 residues long. CDR1 is SGHTA and CDR2 is FQGTGA in the germline V gene. V dropped 6 bases and J dropped 5; count of bases not matched to a gene: 12. CDR3 nucleotides: TGTGCCAGCAGAATACTCAGGGGGTTCTATACTGAAGCTTTCTTT. This codes for CASRILRGFYTEAFF.

This clonotype has only one observation. This may arise from a read error, as a much more abundant clone is one base away. The chain combines TRBV27 with TRBJ1-1; tentatively, D is TRBD1 (5 bases). The CDR3 contains 15 residues. Germline CDR1 is MNHEY and CDR2 is SMNVEV (reference sequence). This CDR3 reads CASSLRQKRNTEALF. CDR3 DNA: TGTGCCAGCAGTTTAAGACAGAAAAGGAACACTGAAGCTCTCTTT.

This clonotype appeared a few times. The J gene is TRBJ1-5, the V gene TRBV7-2, with D possibly matching TRBD1 (6 bases). V dropped 4 bases and J dropped 5 bases, with 15 bases sitting between them. CDR1 and CDR2 (germline): SGHTA, FQGNSA. The CDR3 has 15 residues. In DNA, the CDR3 is TGTGCCAGCAGCTCCCGGGGGGGGCTAGATCAGCCCCAGCATTTT. It specifies CASSSRGGLDQPQHF.

CDR3 nucleotide sequence: TGCAGCGTTGGGACAGGGAACACTGAAGCTTTCTTT. Translation gives CSVGTGNTEAFF. This sequence joins TRBV29-1 and TRBJ1-1; 7 bases are shared with TRBD1. V shed 4 bases and J 1 base; nucleotides not matched to a gene: 0. Germline V gene sequence: CDR1 SQVTM, CDR2 ANQGSEA. This CDR3 region has 12 residues.

This chain connects TRBV18 to TRBJ2-5, with unresolved D. The germline V and J ends were trimmed by 5 bases and 5 bases, with 15 bases remaining between them. The CDR3 contains 14 residues. From germline, CDR1 is KGHSH and CDR2 LQKENI. The CDR3 protein is CASSTDGSRETQYF. The CDR3 bases are TGTGCCAGCTCAACTGACGGTTCCCGTGAGACCCAGTACTTC. Full variable domain (outside the CDR3, taken from reference TRBV18 and TRBJ2-5): NAGVMQNPRHLVRRRGQEARLRCSPMKGHSHVYWYRQLPEEGLKFMVYLQKENIIDESGMPKERFSAEFPKEGPSILRIQQVVRGDSAAYFCASSTDGSRETQYFGPGTRLLVL.

Comment on this clonotype: A much larger clone lies a single base off, so this may be a read error. The chain joins TRBV29-1 to TRBJ2-4; TRBD2 is a possible D gene (6 bases). The CDR3 is 14 residues long. With 6 bases removed from V and 2 bases from J, the gap between germline ends came to 14 bases. Germline CDR1 SQVTM, CDR2 ANQGSEA. DNA of the CDR3: TGCAGCGTAAGACCGGGAGTGCCCAAAAACATTCAGTACTTC. It specifies CSVRPGVPKNIQYF.

CDR3 amino acids: CASSFADKSTGELFF. The CDR3 DNA sequence: TGTGCCAGCAGCTTTGCGGACAAATCCACCGGGGAGCTGTTTTTT. The V call is TRBV7-9, the J call TRBJ2-2; D perhaps matches TRBD1 (5 bases). The CDR3 has 15 residues. The germline V gene encodes CDR1 SEHNR and CDR2 FQNEAQ (reference sequence). V lost 3 bases and J 4 bases, leaving 12 bases between the germline ends.

This clonotype was seen many times. The genes are TRBV20-1 and TRBJ2-5; a possible D gene is TRBD1 (6 bases). V was cut by 1 base and J by 5 bases, with 14 bases left in between. CDR3 size: 14 residues. Germline values: CDR1 DFQATT, CDR2 SNEGSKA (reference sequence). The CDR3 coding sequence is TGCAGTGCTAGAGCTCCAGGGGTCTGGGAGACCCAGTACTTC. Translated, it gives CSARAPGVWETQYF.

The chain is built from TRBV20-1 and TRBJ2-3; D might be TRBD1 or TRBD2, each matching 5 bases. The V end was cut by 1 base, the J end by 4 bases, with 12 bases between. Germline V gives CDR1 DFQATT, CDR2 SNEGSKA (reference sequence). There are 14 residues in the CDR3. CDR3 in amino acids: CSARAQRGADTQYF. The CDR3 DNA sequence: TGCAGTGCTAGAGCCCAGAGAGGGGCAGATACGCAGTATTTT.

The J gene is TRBJ2-7, the V gene TRBV5-8; 13 nucleotides agree with TRBD2. Germline trimming cut 0 bases from V and 10 bases from J; bases unmatched to any gene: 10. This CDR3 has 16 amino acids. Per the germline V gene, CDR1 is SGHTS and CDR2 is YDEGEE. The CDR3 loop reads CASSLEGLWTSGSQYF. The CDR3, as DNA: TGTGCCAGCAGCTTGGAGGGTTTATGGACTAGCGGGAGTCAGTACTTC.